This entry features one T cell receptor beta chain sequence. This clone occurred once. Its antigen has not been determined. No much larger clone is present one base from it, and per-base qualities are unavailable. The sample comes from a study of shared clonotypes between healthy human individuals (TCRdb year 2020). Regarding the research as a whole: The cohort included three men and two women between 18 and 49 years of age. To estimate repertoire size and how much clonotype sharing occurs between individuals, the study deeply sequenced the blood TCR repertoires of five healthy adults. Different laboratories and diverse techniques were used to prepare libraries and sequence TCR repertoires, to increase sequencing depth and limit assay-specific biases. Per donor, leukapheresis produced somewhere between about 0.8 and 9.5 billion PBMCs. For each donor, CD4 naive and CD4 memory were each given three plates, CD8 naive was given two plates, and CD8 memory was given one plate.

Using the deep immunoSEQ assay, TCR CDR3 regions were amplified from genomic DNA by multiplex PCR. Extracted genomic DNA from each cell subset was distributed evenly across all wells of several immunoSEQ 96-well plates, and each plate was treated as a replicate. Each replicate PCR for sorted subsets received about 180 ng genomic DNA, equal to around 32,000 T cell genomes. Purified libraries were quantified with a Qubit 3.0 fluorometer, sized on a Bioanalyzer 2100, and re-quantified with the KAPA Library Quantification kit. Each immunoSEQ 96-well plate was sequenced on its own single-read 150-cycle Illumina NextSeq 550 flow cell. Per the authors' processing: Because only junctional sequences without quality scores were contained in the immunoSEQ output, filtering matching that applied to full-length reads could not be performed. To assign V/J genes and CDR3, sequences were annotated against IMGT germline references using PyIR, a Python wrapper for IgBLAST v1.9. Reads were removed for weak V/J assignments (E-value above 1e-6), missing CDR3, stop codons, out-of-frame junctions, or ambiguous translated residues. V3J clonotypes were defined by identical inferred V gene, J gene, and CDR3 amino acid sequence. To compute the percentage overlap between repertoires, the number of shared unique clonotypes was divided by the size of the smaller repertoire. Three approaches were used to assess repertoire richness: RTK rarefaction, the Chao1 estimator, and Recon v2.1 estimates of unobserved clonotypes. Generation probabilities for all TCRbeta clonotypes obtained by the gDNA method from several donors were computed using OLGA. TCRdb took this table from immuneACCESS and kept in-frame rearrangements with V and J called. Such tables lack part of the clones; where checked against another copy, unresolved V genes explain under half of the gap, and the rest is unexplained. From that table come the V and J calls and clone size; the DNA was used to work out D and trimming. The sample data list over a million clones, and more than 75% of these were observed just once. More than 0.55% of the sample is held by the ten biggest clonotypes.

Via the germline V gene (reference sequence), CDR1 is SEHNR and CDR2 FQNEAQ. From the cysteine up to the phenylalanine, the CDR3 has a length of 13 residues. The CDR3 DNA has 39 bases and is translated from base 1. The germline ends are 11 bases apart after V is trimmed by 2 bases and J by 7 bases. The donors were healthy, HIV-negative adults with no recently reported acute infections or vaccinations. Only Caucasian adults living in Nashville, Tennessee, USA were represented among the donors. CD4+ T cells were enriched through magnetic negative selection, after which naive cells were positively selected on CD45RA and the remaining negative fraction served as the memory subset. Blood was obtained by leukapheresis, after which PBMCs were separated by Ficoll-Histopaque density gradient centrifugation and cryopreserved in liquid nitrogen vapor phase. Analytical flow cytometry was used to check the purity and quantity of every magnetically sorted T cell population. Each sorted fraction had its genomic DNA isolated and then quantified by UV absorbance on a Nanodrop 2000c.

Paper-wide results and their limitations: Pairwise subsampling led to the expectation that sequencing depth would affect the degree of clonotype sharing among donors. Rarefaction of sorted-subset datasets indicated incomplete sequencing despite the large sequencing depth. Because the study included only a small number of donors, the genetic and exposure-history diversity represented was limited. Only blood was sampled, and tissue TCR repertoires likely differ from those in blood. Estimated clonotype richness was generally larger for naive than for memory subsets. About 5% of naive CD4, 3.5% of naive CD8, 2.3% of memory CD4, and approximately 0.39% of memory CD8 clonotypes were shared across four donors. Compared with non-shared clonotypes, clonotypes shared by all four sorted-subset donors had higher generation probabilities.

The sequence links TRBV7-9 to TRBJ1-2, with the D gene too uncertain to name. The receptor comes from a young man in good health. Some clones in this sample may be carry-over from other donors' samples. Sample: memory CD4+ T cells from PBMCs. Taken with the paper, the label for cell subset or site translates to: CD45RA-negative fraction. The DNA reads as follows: TGTGCCAGCAGCTTAACCCTGGATGCTGGCTACACCTTC. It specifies CASSLTLDAGYTF.